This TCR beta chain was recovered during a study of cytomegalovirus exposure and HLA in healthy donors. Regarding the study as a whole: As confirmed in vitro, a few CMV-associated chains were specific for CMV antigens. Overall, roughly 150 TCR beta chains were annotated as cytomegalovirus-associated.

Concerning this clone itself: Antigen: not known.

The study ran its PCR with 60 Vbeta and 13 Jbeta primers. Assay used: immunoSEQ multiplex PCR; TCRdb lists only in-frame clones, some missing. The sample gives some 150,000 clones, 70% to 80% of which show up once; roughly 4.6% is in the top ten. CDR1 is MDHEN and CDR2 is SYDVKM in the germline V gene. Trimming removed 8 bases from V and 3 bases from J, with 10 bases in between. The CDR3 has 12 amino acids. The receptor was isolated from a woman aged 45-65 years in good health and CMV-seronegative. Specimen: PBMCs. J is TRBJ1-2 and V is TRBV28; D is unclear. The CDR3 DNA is TGTGCCAGCCTTCACGGAGACTATGGCTACACCTTC. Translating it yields CASLHGDYGYTF.